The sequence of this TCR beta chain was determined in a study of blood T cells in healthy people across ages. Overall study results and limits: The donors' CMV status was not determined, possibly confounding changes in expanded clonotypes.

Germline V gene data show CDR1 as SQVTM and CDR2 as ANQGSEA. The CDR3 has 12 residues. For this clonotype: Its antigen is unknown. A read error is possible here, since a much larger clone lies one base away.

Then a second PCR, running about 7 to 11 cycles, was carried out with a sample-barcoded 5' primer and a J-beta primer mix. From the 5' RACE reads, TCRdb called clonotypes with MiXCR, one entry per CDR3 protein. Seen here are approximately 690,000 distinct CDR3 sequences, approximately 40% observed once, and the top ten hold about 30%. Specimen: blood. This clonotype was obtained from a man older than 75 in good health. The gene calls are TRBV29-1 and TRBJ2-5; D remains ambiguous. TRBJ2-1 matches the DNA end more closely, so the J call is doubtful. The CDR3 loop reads CSVGEIQETQFF. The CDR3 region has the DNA TGCAGCGTTGGCGAGATCCAAGAGACCCAGTTCTTC.